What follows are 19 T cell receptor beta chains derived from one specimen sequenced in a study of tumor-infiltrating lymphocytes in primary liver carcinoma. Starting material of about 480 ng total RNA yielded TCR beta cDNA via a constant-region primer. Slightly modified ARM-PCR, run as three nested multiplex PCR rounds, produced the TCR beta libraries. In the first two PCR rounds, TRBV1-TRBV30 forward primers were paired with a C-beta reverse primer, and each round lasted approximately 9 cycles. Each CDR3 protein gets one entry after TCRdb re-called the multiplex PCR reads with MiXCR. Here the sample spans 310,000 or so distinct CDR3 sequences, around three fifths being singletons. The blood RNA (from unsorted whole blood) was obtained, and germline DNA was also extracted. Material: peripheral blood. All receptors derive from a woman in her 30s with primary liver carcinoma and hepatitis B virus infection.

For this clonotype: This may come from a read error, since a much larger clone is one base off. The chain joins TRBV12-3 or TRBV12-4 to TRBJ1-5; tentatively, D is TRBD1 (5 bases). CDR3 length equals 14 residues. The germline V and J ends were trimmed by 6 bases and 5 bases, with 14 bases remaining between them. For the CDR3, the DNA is TGTGCCAGCAGCTATTCGATGGGGCATCAGCCCCAGCATTTT. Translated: CASSYSMGHQPQHF.

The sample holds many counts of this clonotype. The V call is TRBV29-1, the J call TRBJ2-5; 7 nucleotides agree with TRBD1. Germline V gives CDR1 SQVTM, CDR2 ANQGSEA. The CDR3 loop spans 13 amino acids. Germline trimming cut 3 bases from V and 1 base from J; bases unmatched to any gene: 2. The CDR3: CSVDRDSQETQYF. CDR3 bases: TGCAGCGTTGATCGGGACAGCCAAGAGACCCAGTACTTC.

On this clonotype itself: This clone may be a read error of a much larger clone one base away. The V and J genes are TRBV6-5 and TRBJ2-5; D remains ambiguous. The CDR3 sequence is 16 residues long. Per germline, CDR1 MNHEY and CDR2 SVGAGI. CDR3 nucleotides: TGTGCCAGCAGATACTCCGGCCTTGAAGTCCAAGAGACCCAGTACTTC. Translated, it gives CASRYSGLEVQETQYF.

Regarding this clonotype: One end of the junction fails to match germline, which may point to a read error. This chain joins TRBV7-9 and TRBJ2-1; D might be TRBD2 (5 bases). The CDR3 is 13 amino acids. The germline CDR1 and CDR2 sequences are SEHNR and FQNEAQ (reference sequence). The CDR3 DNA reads TGTACCAGCAGCTTCGAGACTATCAATGAGCAGTTCTTC. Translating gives CTSSFETINEQFF. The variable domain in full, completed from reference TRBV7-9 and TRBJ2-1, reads DTGVSQNPRHKITKRGQNVTFRCDPISEHNRLYWYRQTLGQGPEFLTYFQNEAQLEKSRLLSDRFSAERPKGSFSTLEIQRTEQGDSAMYLCTSSFETINEQFFGPGTRLTVL.

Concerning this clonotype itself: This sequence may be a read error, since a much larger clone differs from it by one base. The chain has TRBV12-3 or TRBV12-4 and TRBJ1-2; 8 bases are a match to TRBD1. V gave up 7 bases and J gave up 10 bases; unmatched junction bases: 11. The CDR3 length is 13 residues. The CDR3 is CASILQGDHDYTF. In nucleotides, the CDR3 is TGTGCCAGCATCCTACAGGGGGACCATGACTACACCTTC.

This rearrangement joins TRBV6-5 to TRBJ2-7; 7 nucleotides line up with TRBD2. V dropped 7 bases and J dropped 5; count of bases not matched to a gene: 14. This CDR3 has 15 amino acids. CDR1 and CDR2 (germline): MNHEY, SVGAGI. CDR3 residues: CASILGTKITHEQYF. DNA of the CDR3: TGTGCCAGCATCCTCGGGACTAAGATAACCCACGAGCAGTACTTC.

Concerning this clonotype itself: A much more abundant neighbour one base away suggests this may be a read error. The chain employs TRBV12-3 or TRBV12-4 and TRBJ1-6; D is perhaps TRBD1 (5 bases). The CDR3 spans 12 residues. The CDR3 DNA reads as TGTGCCAGCAGTCTGAGGGGATCACTCCTCCACTTT. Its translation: CASSLRGSLLHF.

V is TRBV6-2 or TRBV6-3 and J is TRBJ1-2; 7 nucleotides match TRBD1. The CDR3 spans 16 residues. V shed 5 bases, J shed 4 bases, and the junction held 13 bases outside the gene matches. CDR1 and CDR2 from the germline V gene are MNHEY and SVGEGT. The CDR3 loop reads CASSRAGTESIYGYTF. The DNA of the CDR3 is TGTGCCAGCAGTCGGGCCGGGACAGAATCTATCTATGGCTACACCTTC.

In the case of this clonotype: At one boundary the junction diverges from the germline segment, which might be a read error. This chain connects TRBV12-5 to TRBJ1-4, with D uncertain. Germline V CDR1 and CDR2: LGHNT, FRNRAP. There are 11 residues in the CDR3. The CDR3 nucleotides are TGTGCTAGTGGTTTGAGTGAAGAACTGTTTTTT. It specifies CASGLSEELFF.

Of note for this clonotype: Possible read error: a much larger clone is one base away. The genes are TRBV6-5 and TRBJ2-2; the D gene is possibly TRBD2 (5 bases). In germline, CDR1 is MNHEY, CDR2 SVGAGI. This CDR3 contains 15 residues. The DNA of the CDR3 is TGTGCCAGCAGTGCCTTGGCGGCGAACACCGGGGTGCTGTTTTTT. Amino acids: CASSALAANTGVLFF.

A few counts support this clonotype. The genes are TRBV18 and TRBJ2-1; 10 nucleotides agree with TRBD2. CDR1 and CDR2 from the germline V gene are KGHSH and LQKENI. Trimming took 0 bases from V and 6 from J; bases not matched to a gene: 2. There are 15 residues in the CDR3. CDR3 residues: CASSPPTSGLNEQFF. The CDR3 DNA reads TGTGCCAGCTCACCACCGACTAGCGGGCTCAATGAGCAGTTCTTC. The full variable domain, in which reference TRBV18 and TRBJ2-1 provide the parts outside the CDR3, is NAGVMQNPRHLVRRRGQEARLRCSPMKGHSHVYWYRQLPEEGLKFMVYLQKENIIDESGMPKERFSAEFPKEGPSILRIQQVVRGDSAAYFCASSPPTSGLNEQFFGPGTRLTVL.

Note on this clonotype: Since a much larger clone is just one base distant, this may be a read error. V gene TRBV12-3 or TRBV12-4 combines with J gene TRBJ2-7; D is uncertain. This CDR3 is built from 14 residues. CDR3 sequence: CVSRSGTQSYEQYF. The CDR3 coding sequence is TGTGTCAGCAGGAGTGGAACGCAATCCTACGAGCAGTACTTC.

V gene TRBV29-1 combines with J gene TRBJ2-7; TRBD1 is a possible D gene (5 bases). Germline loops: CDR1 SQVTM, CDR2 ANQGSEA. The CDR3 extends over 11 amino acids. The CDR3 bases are TGCAGTGTCGCAGGGCACTACGAGCAGTACTTC. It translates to CSVAGHYEQYF.

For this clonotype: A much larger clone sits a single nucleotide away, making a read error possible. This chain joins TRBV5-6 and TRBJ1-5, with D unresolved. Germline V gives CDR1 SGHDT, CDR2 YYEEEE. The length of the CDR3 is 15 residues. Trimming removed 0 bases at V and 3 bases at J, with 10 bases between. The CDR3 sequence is CASSLGPGINQPQHF. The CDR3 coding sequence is TGTGCCAGCAGCTTGGGTCCGGGTATCAATCAGCCCCAGCATTTT.

Here the CDR3 DNA reads TGCAGCGTTGATTGGGGAGCGGGGGATACGCAGTATTTT. This encodes CSVDWGAGDTQYF. V gene TRBV29-1 combines with J gene TRBJ2-3; 7 bases align to TRBD2. Germline V lookup: CDR1 SQVTM, CDR2 ANQGSEA. After removal of 3 bases from V and 6 bases from J, the junction contained 6 bases not matched to a gene. The CDR3 totals 13 residues.

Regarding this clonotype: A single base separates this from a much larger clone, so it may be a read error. As DNA, the CDR3 is TGTGCCAGCAGTTACTCAAGGGGGAATGAGCTGTTCTTC. It specifies CASSYSRGNELFF. V is TRBV6-5 and J is TRBJ2-1; tentatively, D is TRBD1 (6 bases). The CDR3 loop spans 13 amino acids. Germline assignment: CDR1 MNHEY and CDR2 SVGAGI.

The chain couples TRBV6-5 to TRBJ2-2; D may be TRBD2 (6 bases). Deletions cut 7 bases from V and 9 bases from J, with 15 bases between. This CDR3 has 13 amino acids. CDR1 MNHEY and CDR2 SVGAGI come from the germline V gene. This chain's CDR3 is CASIGGDTWELFF. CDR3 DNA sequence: TGTGCCAGCATCGGGGGAGATACCTGGGAGCTGTTTTTT.

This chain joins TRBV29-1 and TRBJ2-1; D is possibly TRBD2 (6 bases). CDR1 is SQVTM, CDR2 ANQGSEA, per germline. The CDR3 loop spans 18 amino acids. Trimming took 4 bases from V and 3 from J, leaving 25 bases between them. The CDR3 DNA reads TGCAGCGTTGCAGATAATAAGGACGTGACTAGTTTCTACAATGAGCAGTTCTTC. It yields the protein CSVADNKDVTSFYNEQFF.

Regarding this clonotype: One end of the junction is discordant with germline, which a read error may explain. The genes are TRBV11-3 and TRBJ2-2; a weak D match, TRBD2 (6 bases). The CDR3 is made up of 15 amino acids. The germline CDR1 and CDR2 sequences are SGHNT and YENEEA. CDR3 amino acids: CVSSPRRGGTGELFF. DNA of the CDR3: TGTGTCAGCAGCCCGCGGAGGGGAGGAACCGGGGAACTGTTTTTT.